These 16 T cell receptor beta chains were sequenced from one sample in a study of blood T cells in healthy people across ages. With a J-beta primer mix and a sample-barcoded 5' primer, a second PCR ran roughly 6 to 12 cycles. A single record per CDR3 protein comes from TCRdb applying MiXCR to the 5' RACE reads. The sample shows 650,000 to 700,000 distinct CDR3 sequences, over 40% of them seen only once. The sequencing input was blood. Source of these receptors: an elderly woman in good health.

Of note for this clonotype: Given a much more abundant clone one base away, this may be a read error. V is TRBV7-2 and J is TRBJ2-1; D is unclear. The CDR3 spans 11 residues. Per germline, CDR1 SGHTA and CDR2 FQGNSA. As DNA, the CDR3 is TGTGCCAGCAGCACCAGAGATGAGCGGTTCTTC. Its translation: CASSTRDERFF.

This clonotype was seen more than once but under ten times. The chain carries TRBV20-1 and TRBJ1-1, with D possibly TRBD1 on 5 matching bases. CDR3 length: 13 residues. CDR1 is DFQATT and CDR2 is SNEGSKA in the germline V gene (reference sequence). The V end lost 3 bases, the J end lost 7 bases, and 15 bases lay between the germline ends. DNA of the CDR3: TGCAGTGCTAGGTTTGAGGGGCCCGGTGAAGCTTTCTTT. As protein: CSARFEGPGEAFF.

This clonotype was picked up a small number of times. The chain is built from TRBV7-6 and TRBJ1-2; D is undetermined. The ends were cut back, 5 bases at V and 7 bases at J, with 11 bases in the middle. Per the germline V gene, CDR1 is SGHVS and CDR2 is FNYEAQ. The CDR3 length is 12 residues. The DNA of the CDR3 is TGTGCCAGCAGCCCTCAGAGTTGTGGCTACACCTTC. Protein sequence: CASSPQSCGYTF.

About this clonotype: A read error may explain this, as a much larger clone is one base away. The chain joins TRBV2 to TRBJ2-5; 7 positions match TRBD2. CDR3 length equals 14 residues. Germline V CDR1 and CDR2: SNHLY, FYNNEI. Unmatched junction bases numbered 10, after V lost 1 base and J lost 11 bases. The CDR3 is CASSEGDYYNEQYF. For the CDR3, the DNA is TGTGCCAGCAGTGAAGGGGACTACTACAATGAGCAGTACTTC.

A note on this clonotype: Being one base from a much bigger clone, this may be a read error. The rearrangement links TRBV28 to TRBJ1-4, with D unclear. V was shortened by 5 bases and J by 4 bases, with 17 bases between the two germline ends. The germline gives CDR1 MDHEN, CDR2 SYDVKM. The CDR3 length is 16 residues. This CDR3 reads CASSLLTGSDNEKLFF. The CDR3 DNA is TGTGCCAGCAGTCTACTCACCGGGAGCGATAATGAAAAACTGTTTTTT. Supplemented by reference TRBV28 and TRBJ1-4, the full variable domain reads DVKVTQSSRYLVKRTGEKVFLECVQDMDHENMFWYRQDPGLGLRLIYFSYDVKMKEKGDIPEGYSVSREKKERFSLILESASTNQTSMYLCASSLLTGSDNEKLFFGSGTQLSVL.

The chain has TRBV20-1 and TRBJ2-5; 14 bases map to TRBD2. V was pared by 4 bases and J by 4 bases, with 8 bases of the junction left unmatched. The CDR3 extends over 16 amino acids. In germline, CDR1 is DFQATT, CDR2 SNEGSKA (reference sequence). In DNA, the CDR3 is TGCAGTGCTACATCCGGGACTAGCGGGAGAGGAGAGACCCAGTACTTC. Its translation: CSATSGTSGRGETQYF.

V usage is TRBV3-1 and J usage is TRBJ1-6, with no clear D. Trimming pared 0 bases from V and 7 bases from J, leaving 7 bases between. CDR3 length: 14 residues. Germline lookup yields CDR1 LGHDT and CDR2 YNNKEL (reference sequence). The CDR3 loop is CASSQDIGNSPLHF. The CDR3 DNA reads TGTGCCAGCAGCCAAGATATCGGGAATTCACCCCTCCACTTT.

This CDR3 reads CSVEGGRYQETQYF. DNA for the CDR3: TGCAGCGTTGAGGGCGGGAGGTACCAAGAGACCCAGTACTTC. The chain links TRBV29-1 to TRBJ2-5, with 8 bases that match TRBD2. V dropped 3 bases and J dropped 0; count of bases not matched to a gene: 3. Germline CDR1 reads SQVTM; CDR2 reads ANQGSEA. This CDR3 spans 14 amino acids.

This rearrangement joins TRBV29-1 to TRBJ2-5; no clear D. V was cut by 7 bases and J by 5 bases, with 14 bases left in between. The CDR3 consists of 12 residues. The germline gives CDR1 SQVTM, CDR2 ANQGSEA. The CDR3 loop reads CSAGLLRETQYF. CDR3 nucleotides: TGCAGCGCCGGATTGCTACGGGAGACCCAGTACTTC.

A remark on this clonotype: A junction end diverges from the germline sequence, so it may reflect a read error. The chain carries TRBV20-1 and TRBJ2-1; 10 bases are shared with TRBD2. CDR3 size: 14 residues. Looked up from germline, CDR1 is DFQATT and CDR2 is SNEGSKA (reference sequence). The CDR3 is CSARAGGPYNEQFF. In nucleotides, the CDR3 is TGCAGTGCCAGAGCGGGAGGGCCATACAATGAGCAGTTCTTC.

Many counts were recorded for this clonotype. The CDR3: CASSEWGSGWSSYNEQFF. The CDR3 DNA is TGTGCCAGCAGTGAATGGGGTAGCGGGTGGAGCTCCTACAATGAGCAGTTCTTC. The chain couples TRBV25-1 to TRBJ2-1, with TRBD2 matching 7 bases. Germline lookup yields CDR1 MGHDK and CDR2 SYGVNS. The CDR3 is 18 amino acids. The V and J ends lost 1 base and 0 bases, in that order; junction bases with no gene match: 9. Supplemented by reference TRBV25-1 and TRBJ2-1, the full variable domain reads EADIYQTPRYLVIGTGKKITLECSQTMGHDKMYWYQQDPGMELHLIHYSYGVNSTEKGDLSSESTVSRIRTEHFPLTLESARPSHTSQYLCASSEWGSGWSSYNEQFFGPGTRLTVL.

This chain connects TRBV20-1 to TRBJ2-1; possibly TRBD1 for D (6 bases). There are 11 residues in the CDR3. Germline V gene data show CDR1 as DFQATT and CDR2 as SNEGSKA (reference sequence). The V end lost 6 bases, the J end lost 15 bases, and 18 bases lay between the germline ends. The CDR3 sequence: CSAEGGGGLFF. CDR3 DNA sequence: TGCAGTGCCGAGGGTGGGGGCGGGTTGTTCTTC.

The CDR3 protein is CASSQALRQGLYEQYF. The DNA of the CDR3 is TGCGCCAGCAGCCAAGCCTTAAGGCAGGGTTTGTACGAGCAGTACTTC. The genes are TRBV4-1 and TRBJ2-5, with a tentative D call TRBD1 (5 bases). The J call is in doubt because the DNA end fits TRBJ2-7 better. Germline assignment: CDR1 MGHRA and CDR2 YSYEKL. CDR3 length equals 16 residues.

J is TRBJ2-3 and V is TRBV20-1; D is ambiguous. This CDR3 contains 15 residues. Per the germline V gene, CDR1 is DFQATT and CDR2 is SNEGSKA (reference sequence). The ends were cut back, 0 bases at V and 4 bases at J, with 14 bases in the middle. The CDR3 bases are TGCAGTGCTAGAGATCTGCAGAGGTCCCCAGATACGCAGTATTTT. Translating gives CSARDLQRSPDTQYF.

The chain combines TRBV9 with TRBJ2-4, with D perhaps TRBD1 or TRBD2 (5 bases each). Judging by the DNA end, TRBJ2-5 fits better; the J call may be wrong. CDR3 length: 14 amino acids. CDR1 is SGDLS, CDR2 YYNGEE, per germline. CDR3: CASSVGAGRATQYF. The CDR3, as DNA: TGTGCCAGCAGCGTAGGAGCAGGGAGAGCGACCCAGTACTTC.

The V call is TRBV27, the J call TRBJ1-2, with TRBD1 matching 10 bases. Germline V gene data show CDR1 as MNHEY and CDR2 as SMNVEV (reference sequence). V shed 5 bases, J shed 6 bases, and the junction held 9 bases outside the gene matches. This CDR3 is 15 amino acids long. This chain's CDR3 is CASSPNRQGAHGYTF. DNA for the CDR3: TGTGCCAGCAGTCCGAACCGACAGGGGGCGCATGGCTACACCTTC.